Below, 7 T cell receptor beta chains from the same sample are listed, as sequenced in a study of vaccination effects on CD4 cells after COVID-19. Expansion of antigen-specific CD4+ T cells with viral peptide pools was carried out by the ViraFEST assay before sequencing. Having been cultured for 10 days, the cells underwent CD4+ T cell isolation. Participants were vaccinated with two doses of either the BNT162b2 or mRNA-1273 vaccine. Profiled with immunoSEQ multiplex PCR; TCRdb holds only in-frame clones, not every one. The sample consists of about 59,000 clones, under 80% of them appearing once. Antigen specificity for these receptors is unknown. The sample was CD4+ T cells from PBMCs cultured with HCoV-OC43 spike peptides, taken after COVID-19 vaccination. As to subset: HCoV-OC43 spike overlapping peptide pool stimulation. Receptors originate from a human donor who received a COVID-19 vaccine.

This rearrangement joins TRBV30 to TRBJ1-1; D is perhaps TRBD1 (5 bases). The CDR3 runs to 14 residues. V lost 2 bases to trimming and J lost 1 base, with 11 bases between them. Germline CDR1 reads GTSNPN; CDR2 reads SVGIG (reference sequence). The DNA of the CDR3 is TGTGCCTGGAGTCGGGGGACTGGGAACACTGAAGCTTTCTTT. Translation gives CAWSRGTGNTEAFF.

The count of this clone is one. J is TRBJ2-3 and V is TRBV27; tentatively, D is TRBD1 (6 bases). Germline CDR1 MNHEY, CDR2 SMNVEV (reference sequence). The CDR3 length is 15 residues. The ends were cut back, 2 bases at V and 3 bases at J, with 12 bases in the middle. As DNA, the CDR3 is TGTGCCAGCAGTTTAATCAGGGGTAGGACAGATACGCAGTATTTT. Amino acid sequence: CASSLIRGRTDTQYF.

The CDR3 reads CASSLGSGVGELFF. The CDR3 bases are TGCGCCAGCAGCTTGGGATCGGGGGTCGGGGAGCTGTTTTTT. The rearrangement links TRBV5-1 to TRBJ2-2; tentatively, D is TRBD2 (6 bases). This CDR3 is 14 amino acids long. V was cut by 0 bases and J by 7 bases, with 10 bases left in between. Germline assignment: CDR1 SGHRS and CDR2 YFSETQ.

This sequence joins TRBV7-3 and TRBJ1-1, with D maybe TRBD1 (6 bases). The CDR3 is 15 residues long. Trimming pared 5 bases from V and 5 bases from J, leaving 18 bases between. Germline assignment: CDR1 SGHTA and CDR2 FQGTGA. For the CDR3, the DNA is TGTGCCAGCAGCCCCCAGGGGAAGGGGAGGACTGAAGCTTTCTTT. This codes for CASSPQGKGRTEAFF.

The rearrangement joins TRBV10-2 to TRBJ2-6, with D maybe TRBD1 (6 bases). This CDR3 is built from 15 residues. Germline V CDR1 and CDR2: WSHSY, SAAADI. Trimming removed 6 bases at V and 2 bases at J, with 11 bases between. For the CDR3, the DNA is TGCGCCAGCAGCCCCAGGGGAACTGGGGCCAACGTCCTGACTTTC. Amino acid sequence: CASSPRGTGANVLTF.

Written as DNA, the CDR3 is TGTGCCAGCAGCTTGCCTTACCAAGAGACCCAGTACTTC. Translating it yields CASSLPYQETQYF. The V gene is TRBV5-4, the J gene TRBJ2-5; D remains ambiguous. With 1 base removed from V and 0 bases from J, the gap between germline ends came to 4 bases. Germline V gene data show CDR1 as SGHNT and CDR2 as YYREEE (reference sequence). The CDR3 totals 13 residues. Drawing the rest from reference TRBV5-4 and TRBJ2-5, the complete variable domain is ETGVTQSPTHLIKTRGQQVTLRCSSQSGHNTVSWYQQALGQGPQFIFQYYREEENGRGNFPPRFSGLQFPNYSSELNVNALELDDSALYLCASSLPYQETQYFGPGTRLLVL.

The count of this clone is one. J is TRBJ1-2 and V is TRBV6-5; D is possibly TRBD1 (6 bases). V shed 10 bases and J shed 2 bases, with 17 bases lying between them. CDR3 length: 14 amino acids. The germline V gene has CDR1 MNHEY and CDR2 SVGAGI. CDR3 bases: TGTGCCACCGTCCGGGCAGGGGCGAACTATGGCTACACCTTC. Translation gives CATVRAGANYGYTF.